This T cell receptor (beta chain) was identified in a study of blood T cell repertoires in COVID-19. On the study more broadly: T cells, B-cell-depleted T cells, or PBMCs provided the cDNA or gDNA that served as material.

Repertoires were generated with immunoSEQ multiplex PCR, while TCRdb's copy carries only in-frame clones and drops some. The sample comprises roughly 170,000 clones, roughly 90% of which are singletons, and roughly 20% rests with the top ten. Sequences were obtained from peripheral blood. The sequence was obtained from a man aged 65-85 years with active or convalescent COVID-19.

CDR3: CASSLTLDRDTEAFF. The CDR3 DNA sequence: TGTGCCAGCAGCCTAACCTTGGACAGGGACACTGAAGCTTTCTTT. The J gene is TRBJ1-1, the V gene TRBV14; TRBD1 agrees at 8 bases. V trimming: 4 bases; J trimming: 3 bases; junction bases outside the gene matches: 7. The CDR3 runs 15 residues. The germline V gene has CDR1 SGHDN and CDR2 FVKESK. Full variable domain (remainder filled in from reference TRBV14 and TRBJ1-1): EAGVTQFPSHSVIEKGQTVTLRCDPISGHDNLYWYRRVMGKEIKFLLHFVKESKQDESGMPNNRFLAERTGGTYSTLKVQPAELEDSGVYFCASSLTLDRDTEAFFGQGTRLTVV.